A single sample gave rise to the 27 T cell receptor beta chains below, sequenced in a study of graft-versus-host responses after intestinal transplantation. The method was immunoSEQ multiplex PCR; TCRdb's version includes in-frame clones alone and lacks a portion of them. The sample has approximately 20,000 clones, approximately 92% seen once. The specimen comprised PBMCs, sampled around 68 days after intestinal transplantation. The receptors come from a human patient who received an intestinal transplant, so some T cells may come from the graft donor.

The V and J genes are TRBV25-1 and TRBJ2-7; 9 nucleotides agree with TRBD1. The CDR3 runs 15 residues. Looked up from germline, CDR1 is MGHDK and CDR2 is SYGVNS. Trimming cost V 4 bases and J 3 bases; bases outside gene matches: 7. CDR3 in DNA: TGTGCCAGCAGTGTTGACAGGGGGTCGATCTACGAGCAGTACTTC. Its translation is CASSVDRGSIYEQYF.

The chain is built from TRBV15 and TRBJ2-5; D unclear. CDR3 size: 11 residues. Germline values: CDR1 LNHNV, CDR2 YYDKDF (reference sequence). Trimming pared 3 bases from V and 7 bases from J, leaving 6 bases between. The CDR3 loop reads CATSSSATQYF. The DNA for the CDR3 is TGTGCCACCAGCAGTTCGGCGACCCAGTACTTC.

The table lists this clone with a few counts. The chain's CDR3 is CASSFGSPYSGNTIYF. The CDR3 DNA reads TGTGCCAGCAGTTTCGGGTCGCCCTACTCTGGAAACACCATATATTTT. The chain combines TRBV6-5 with TRBJ1-3; D not resolved. In germline, CDR1 is MNHEY, CDR2 SVGAGI. This CDR3 region has 16 residues. Trimming stripped 4 bases from V and 0 bases from J, with 13 bases between.

The chain links TRBV10-1 to TRBJ1-1; no clear D. Trimming cost V 6 bases and J 1 base, with 9 bases left between them. Germline V gene data show CDR1 as WNHNN and CDR2 as SYGVQD (reference sequence). This CDR3 has 13 residues. The CDR3 coding sequence is TGCGCCAGCAGAATGAACAGGAACACTGAAGCTTTCTTT. Translation: CASRMNRNTEAFF.

This sequence joins TRBV21-1 and TRBJ1-2. TRBV21-1 is a pseudogene. This CDR3 region has 11 residues. This CDR3 is CASRAPDGYTF. In nucleotides, the CDR3 is TGTGCCAGCAGGGCGCCGGATGGCTACACCTTC.

This clone has only one observation. The chain carries TRBV5-6 and TRBJ1-2, with D possibly TRBD1 on 6 matching bases. Per germline, CDR1 SGHDT and CDR2 YYEEEE. The CDR3 is 15 residues long. Trimming left V 4 bases short and J 4 bases short, with 17 bases between. Here the CDR3 reads CASSVGQGFGYGYTF. CDR3 bases: TGTGCCAGCAGCGTGGGGCAGGGGTTTGGCTATGGCTACACCTTC. The full variable domain, rest sourced from reference TRBV5-6 and TRBJ1-2, is DAGVTQSPTHLIKTRGQQVTLRCSPKSGHDTVSWYQQALGQGPQFIFQYYEEEERQRGNFPDRFSGHQFPNYSSELNVNALLLGDSALYLCASSVGQGFGYGYTFGSGTRLTVV.

The chain is built from TRBV6-4 and TRBJ2-3, with 9 bases aligning to TRBD2. Losses at the gene ends were 3 bases for V and 4 bases for J; bases not matched to a gene: 5. Germline V gene lookup returns CDR1 MRHNA and CDR2 SNTAGT. The CDR3 covers 15 residues. The CDR3 DNA sequence: TGTGCCAGCAGTGAGGAAGGCGGGGGGGCAGATACGCAGTATTTT. It yields the protein CASSEEGGGADTQYF.

The gene calls are TRBV9 and TRBJ1-4; weak D call: TRBD1 (6 bases). Trimming took 0 bases from V and 0 from J, leaving 6 bases between them. Germline V gives CDR1 SGDLS, CDR2 YYNGEE. The CDR3 consists of 15 residues. DNA of the CDR3: TGTGCCAGCAGCGTAGGGACAGCAACTAATGAAAAACTGTTTTTT. This translates into CASSVGTATNEKLFF.

The chain has TRBV5-1 and TRBJ1-1, with 7 bases aligning to TRBD1. The V gene end was trimmed by 5 bases and the J gene end by 3 bases; junction bases not matched to a gene: 7. Per germline, CDR1 SGHRS and CDR2 YFSETQ. The CDR3 covers 14 residues. The CDR3 spells CASSSTGRDTEAFF. DNA for the CDR3: TGCGCCAGCAGTTCGACAGGGAGAGACACTGAAGCTTTCTTT. Drawing the rest from reference TRBV5-1 and TRBJ1-1, the complete variable domain is KAGVTQTPRYLIKTRGQQVTLSCSPISGHRSVSWYQQTPGQGLQFLFEYFSETQRNKGNFPGRFSGRQFSNSRSEMNVSTLELGDSALYLCASSSTGRDTEAFFGQGTRLTVV.

The V call is TRBV7-2, the J call TRBJ2-2, with D possibly being TRBD2 (5 bases). The CDR3 sequence is 13 residues long. CDR1 is SGHTA and CDR2 is FQGNSA in the germline V gene. Trimming cost V 3 bases and J 5 bases, with 7 bases left between them. For the CDR3, the DNA is TGTGCCAGCAGCTTTCGGGGAACCGGGGAGCTGTTTTTT. Translating gives CASSFRGTGELFF.

This clone was observed a handful of times. This chain uses TRBV6-1 with TRBJ1-2; D uncertain. V dropped 2 bases and J dropped 0 bases, with 13 bases sitting between them. The CDR3 has 16 amino acids. CDR1 MNHNS and CDR2 SASEGT come from the germline V gene. CDR3 sequence reads: CASSELIDTPNYGYTF. CDR3 DNA: TGTGCCAGCAGTGAACTTATCGACACTCCTAACTATGGCTACACCTTC.

The chain couples TRBV6-4 to TRBJ2-5; D is uncertain. The end of the DNA aligns better with TRBJ2-7, so the J call may be wrong. Germline V gene lookup returns CDR1 MRHNA and CDR2 SNTAGT. The CDR3 extends over 11 amino acids. The CDR3 sequence is CASSDSYEQYF. CDR3 nucleotides: TGTGCCAGCAGTGACTCCTACGAGCAGTACTTC.

The V call is TRBV5-6, the J call TRBJ1-2, with D possibly TRBD1 on 5 matching bases. V was clipped by 7 bases and J by 8 bases, with 18 bases between them. This CDR3 is built from 13 residues. Looked up from germline, CDR1 is SGHDT and CDR2 is YYEEEE. CDR3 DNA sequence: TGTGCCAGCCATGACCGCGGGGGTCTCGGCTACACCTTC. Translating gives CASHDRGGLGYTF.

This chain connects TRBV5-4 to TRBJ2-7; possibly TRBD1 for D (6 bases). Trimming pared 4 bases from V and 5 bases from J, leaving 10 bases between. Germline lookup yields CDR1 SGHNT and CDR2 YYREEE (reference sequence). The CDR3 is made up of 12 amino acids. The CDR3 loop reads CASSEQGNEQYF. CDR3 sequence (DNA): TGTGCCAGCAGCGAACAGGGTAACGAGCAGTACTTC.

This chain joins TRBV18 and TRBJ2-2; TRBD1 matches at 7 bases. Germline V gene sequence: CDR1 KGHSH, CDR2 LQKENI. The CDR3 runs 14 residues. After removal of 4 bases from V and 5 bases from J, the junction contained 4 bases not matched to a gene. CDR3 nucleotides: TGTGCCAGCTCACTGTCCAGGGGGACCGGGGAGCTGTTTTTT. Amino acids: CASSLSRGTGELFF.

The chain recombines TRBV5-1 with TRBJ2-1, with 9 nucleotides matching TRBD1. Germline V CDR1 and CDR2: SGHRS, YFSETQ. The V segment lost 0 bases and the J segment 7 bases; nucleotides outside the gene matches: 8. There are 16 residues in the CDR3. CDR3 region: CASSLEVGQGGNEQFF. For the CDR3, the DNA is TGCGCCAGCAGCTTGGAAGTGGGACAGGGAGGGAATGAGCAGTTCTTC.

The chain employs TRBV21-1 and TRBJ2-7; the D call of TRBD2 is as the table states it, not checked on the DNA. TRBV21-1 is designated a pseudogene. This CDR3 spans 14 amino acids. The CDR3 sequence is CATPQEGGVCEQYF. The DNA of the CDR3 is TGTGCCACCCCTCAGGAGGGAGGAGTGTGCGAGCAGTACTTC.

The rearrangement uses TRBV27 and TRBJ1-4; D ambiguous. Trimming took off 4 bases at V and 4 bases at J, with 13 bases between the two ends. CDR1 is MNHEY and CDR2 is SMNVEV in the germline V gene (reference sequence). The CDR3 totals 15 residues. This chain's CDR3 is CASSSVDGLNEKLFF. In DNA form, the CDR3 reads TGTGCCAGCAGTTCGGTCGACGGACTTAATGAAAAACTGTTTTTT.

Within the sample, this clone is large. The rearrangement uses TRBV6-4 and TRBJ2-2; D unresolved. Germline CDR1 and CDR2: MRHNA and SNTAGT. V gave up 4 bases and J gave up 3 bases, with 9 bases separating them. The CDR3 is 14 residues long. The CDR3 is CASSAKGHTGELFF. The CDR3 nucleotides are TGTGCCAGCAGTGCAAAGGGCCACACCGGGGAGCTGTTTTTT.

The rearrangement uses TRBV25-1 and TRBJ1-6; D possibly corresponds to TRBD1 (5 bases). The germline V and J ends were trimmed by 0 bases and 0 bases, with 6 bases remaining between them. CDR1 and CDR2 (germline): MGHDK, SYGVNS. CDR3 length: 16 residues. The CDR3 protein is CASSEYRVSYNSPLHF. CDR3 nucleotides: TGTGCCAGCAGTGAATACAGGGTCTCCTATAATTCACCCCTCCACTTT. Based on the CDR3 plus reference TRBV25-1 and TRBJ1-6, the full variable domain is EADIYQTPRYLVIGTGKKITLECSQTMGHDKMYWYQQDPGMELHLIHYSYGVNSTEKGDLSSESTVSRIRTEHFPLTLESARPSHTSQYLCASSEYRVSYNSPLHFGNGTRLTVT.

The J gene is TRBJ1-2, the V gene TRBV4-3; TRBD1 aligns across 7 bases. The germline V gene has CDR1 LGHNA and CDR2 YSLEER. This CDR3 has 15 residues. V was clipped by 0 bases and J by 4 bases; unmatched bases: 5. The CDR3 reads CASSQDPRDSYGYTF. The DNA of the CDR3 is TGCGCCAGCAGCCAAGACCCCCGGGACAGCTATGGCTACACCTTC.

V gene TRBV7-9 combines with J gene TRBJ2-2; D is uncertain. Per germline, CDR1 SEHNR and CDR2 FQNEAQ (reference sequence). V was cut by 4 bases and J by 5 bases, with 11 bases left in between. This CDR3 has 14 residues. CDR3 loop: CASSSPDGTGELFF. The CDR3 DNA is TGTGCCAGCAGCTCTCCGGACGGTACCGGGGAGCTGTTTTTT.

The chain combines TRBV7-9 with TRBJ1-1; D is ambiguous. The V end was cut by 8 bases, the J end by 1 base, with 14 bases between. The germline V gene encodes CDR1 SEHNR and CDR2 FQNEAQ (reference sequence). The CDR3 consists of 14 residues. Here the CDR3 reads CASGPYLGNTEAFF. The CDR3 DNA sequence: TGTGCCAGCGGCCCCTACCTGGGGAACACTGAAGCTTTCTTT.

Details on this clone: This same CDR3 is encoded by further DNA sequences in the sample. This chain connects TRBV7-9 to TRBJ1-4, with a weak D call TRBD1 (6 bases). Trimming removed 5 bases from V and 7 bases from J, with 26 bases in between. CDR1 and CDR2 (germline): SEHNR, FQNEAQ (reference sequence). The CDR3 runs 18 residues. The CDR3 here is CASSTSHLDSEGGEKLFF. In DNA form, the CDR3 reads TGTGCCAGCAGCACTTCCCATTTGGACAGTGAAGGAGGTGAAAAACTGTTTTTT.

As regards this clone: One end of the junction is discordant with germline, which a read error may explain. The chain uses TRBV2 and TRBJ2-2; TRBD1 matches at 8 bases. The CDR3 is made up of 16 amino acids. Germline CDR1 reads SNHLY; CDR2 reads FYNNEI. The CDR3 DNA sequence: TGTGCCAGCATTGAAGGGACAGGATTAAACACCGGGGAGCTGTTTTTT. Translating it yields CASIEGTGLNTGELFF.

By share, this clone ranks as large. The CDR3 DNA reads as TGTGCCAGCAGTGAAAACAGATATGCAACTAATGAAAAACTGTTTTTT. The encoded protein is CASSENRYATNEKLFF. The chain employs TRBV6-1 and TRBJ1-4; D gene unclear. The CDR3 length is 16 residues. Germline V gene lookup returns CDR1 MNHNS and CDR2 SASEGT. The V end lost 2 bases, the J end lost 0 bases, and 10 bases lay between the germline ends.

This chain connects TRBV15 to TRBJ2-5; 7 bases match TRBD1. V lost 0 bases and J lost 4; bases outside the gene matches: 5. CDR3 length: 15 amino acids. CDR1 is LNHNV and CDR2 is YYDKDF in the germline V gene (reference sequence). Written as DNA, the CDR3 is TGTGCCACCAGCAGAGATAAAGGGGGCGCAGAGACCCAGTACTTC. Protein: CATSRDKGGAETQYF.